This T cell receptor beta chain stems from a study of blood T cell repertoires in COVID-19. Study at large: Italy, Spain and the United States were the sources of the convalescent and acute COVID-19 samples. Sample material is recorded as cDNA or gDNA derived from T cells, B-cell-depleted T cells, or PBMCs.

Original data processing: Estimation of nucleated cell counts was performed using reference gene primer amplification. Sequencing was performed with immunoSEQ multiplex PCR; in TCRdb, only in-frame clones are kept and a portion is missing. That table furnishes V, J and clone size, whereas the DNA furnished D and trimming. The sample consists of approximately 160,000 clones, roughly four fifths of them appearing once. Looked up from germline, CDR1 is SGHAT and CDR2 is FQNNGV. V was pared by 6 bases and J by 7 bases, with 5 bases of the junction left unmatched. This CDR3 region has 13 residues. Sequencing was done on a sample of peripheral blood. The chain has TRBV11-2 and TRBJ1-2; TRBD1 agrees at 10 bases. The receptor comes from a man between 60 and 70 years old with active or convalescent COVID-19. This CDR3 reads CASSPGQGFGYTF. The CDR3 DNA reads TGTGCCAGCAGTCCGGGACAGGGGTTTGGCTACACCTTC.